This TCR beta chain was sequenced for a study of blood T cell repertoires in COVID-19. CDR1 is SQVTM, CDR2 ANQGSEA, per germline. V gave up 4 bases and J gave up 0 bases; unmatched junction bases: 4. The CDR3 covers 16 residues. Under the authors' procedure: Estimates of nucleated cell counts were drawn from the amplification of reference gene primers. Using immunoSEQ multiplex PCR, the repertoire was profiled, and TCRdb retains in-frame clones only, with some absent. V, J and clone size were drawn from that table, and D and trimming were deduced from the DNA. The sample yields 150,000 or so clones, approximately 90% seen once.

The rearrangement joins TRBV29-1 to TRBJ2-4; the match to TRBD2 covers 12 bases. Sequencing was performed on peripheral blood. This receptor was taken from a man in his 60s with COVID-19, enrolled during active disease. The chain's CDR3 is CSVGASGGVAKNIQYF. CDR3 sequence (DNA): TGCAGCGTTGGGGCTAGCGGGGGGGTAGCCAAAAACATTCAGTACTTC. The variable domain in full, completed from reference TRBV29-1 and TRBJ2-4, reads SAVISQKPSRDICQRGTSLTIQCQVDSQVTMMFWYRQQPGQSLTLIATANQGSEATYESGFVIDKFPISRPNLTFSTLTVSNMSPEDSSIYLCSVGASGGVAKNIQYFGAGTRLSVL.